The source of this T cell receptor (beta chain) is a study of T-cell memory formation after mild COVID-19. The wider study: The study found TCR clusters largely donor specific.

The V gene end was trimmed by 3 bases and the J gene end by 4 bases; junction bases not matched to a gene: 6. The length of the CDR3 is 14 residues. CDR1 and CDR2 from the germline V gene are SGHDT and YYEEEE. TCRdb called the 5' RACE reads again in MiXCR, with one record for every CDR3 protein. In the table there are about 400,000 distinct CDR3 sequences, around 22% of which are singletons. Regarding this clonotype: What it recognizes is unknown.

Whole-study findings and limits: SARS-CoV-2 specificity was not confirmed for second-wave clones peaking on day 37.

The receptor was derived from an adult woman who had mild COVID-19 (a few samples of this study predate the infection). Cell type and time point are not known. Sequencing was done on a sample of PBMCs or a T cell subset sorted from them (not recorded which). The chain carries TRBV5-6 and TRBJ2-7, with 8 nucleotides matching TRBD2. This CDR3 is CASSSGGPVYEQYF. DNA for the CDR3: TGTGCCAGCAGCTCGGGAGGGCCGGTTTACGAGCAGTACTTC.